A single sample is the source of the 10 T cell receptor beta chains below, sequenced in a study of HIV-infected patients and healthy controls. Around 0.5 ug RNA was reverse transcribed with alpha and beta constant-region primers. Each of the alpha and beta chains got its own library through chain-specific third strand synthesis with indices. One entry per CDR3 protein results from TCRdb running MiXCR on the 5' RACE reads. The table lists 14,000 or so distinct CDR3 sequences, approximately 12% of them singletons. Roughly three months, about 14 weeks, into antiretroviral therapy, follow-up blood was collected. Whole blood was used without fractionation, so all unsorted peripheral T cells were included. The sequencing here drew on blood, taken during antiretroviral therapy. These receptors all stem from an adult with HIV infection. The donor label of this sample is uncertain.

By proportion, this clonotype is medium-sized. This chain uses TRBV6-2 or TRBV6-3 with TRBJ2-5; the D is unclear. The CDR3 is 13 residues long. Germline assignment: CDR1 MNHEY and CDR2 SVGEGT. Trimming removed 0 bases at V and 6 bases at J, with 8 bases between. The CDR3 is CASSYSTRKTQYF. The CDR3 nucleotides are TGTGCCAGCAGTTACTCCACGAGAAAGACCCAGTACTTC.

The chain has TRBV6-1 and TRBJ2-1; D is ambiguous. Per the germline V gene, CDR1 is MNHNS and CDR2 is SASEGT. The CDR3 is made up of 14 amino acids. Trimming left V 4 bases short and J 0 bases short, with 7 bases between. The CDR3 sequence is CASSVSSSYNEQFF. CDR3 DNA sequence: TGTGCCAGCAGTGTATCGAGCTCCTACAATGAGCAGTTCTTC.

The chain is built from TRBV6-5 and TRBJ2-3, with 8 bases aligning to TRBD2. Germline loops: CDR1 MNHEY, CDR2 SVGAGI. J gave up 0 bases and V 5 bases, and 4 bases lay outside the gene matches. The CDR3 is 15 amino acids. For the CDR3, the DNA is TGTGCCAGCAGTAAAACTAGCGGTAGCACAGATACGCAGTATTTT. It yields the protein CASSKTSGSTDTQYF.

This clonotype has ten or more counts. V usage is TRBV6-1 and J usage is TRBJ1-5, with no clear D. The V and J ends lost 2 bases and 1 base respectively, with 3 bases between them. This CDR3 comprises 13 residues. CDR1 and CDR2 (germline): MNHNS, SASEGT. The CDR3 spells CASSEQSNQPQHF. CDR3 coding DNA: TGTGCCAGCAGTGAACAGAGCAATCAGCCCCAGCATTTT.

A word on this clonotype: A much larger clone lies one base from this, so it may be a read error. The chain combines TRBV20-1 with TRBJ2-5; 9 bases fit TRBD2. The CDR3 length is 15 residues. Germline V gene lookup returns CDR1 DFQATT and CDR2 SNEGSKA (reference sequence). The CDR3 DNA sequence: TGCAGTGCCCTGGTGCTAGCGGGAAACCAAGAGACCCTGTACTTC. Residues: CSALVLAGNQETLYF.

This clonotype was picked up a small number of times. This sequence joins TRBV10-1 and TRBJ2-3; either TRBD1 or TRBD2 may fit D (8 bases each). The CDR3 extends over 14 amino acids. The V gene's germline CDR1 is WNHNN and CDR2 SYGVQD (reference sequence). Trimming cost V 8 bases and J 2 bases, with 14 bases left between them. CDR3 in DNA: TGCGCCAGCGGACAGGGACTAGTCACAGATACGCAGTATTTT. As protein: CASGQGLVTDTQYF.

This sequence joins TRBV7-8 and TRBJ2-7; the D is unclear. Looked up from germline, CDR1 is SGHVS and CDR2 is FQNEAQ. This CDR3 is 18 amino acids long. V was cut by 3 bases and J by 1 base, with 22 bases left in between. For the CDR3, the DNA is TGTGCCAGCAGCTTTCGGCAGACGACTCCTCCTAGATCCTACGAGCAGTACTTC. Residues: CASSFRQTTPPRSYEQYF.

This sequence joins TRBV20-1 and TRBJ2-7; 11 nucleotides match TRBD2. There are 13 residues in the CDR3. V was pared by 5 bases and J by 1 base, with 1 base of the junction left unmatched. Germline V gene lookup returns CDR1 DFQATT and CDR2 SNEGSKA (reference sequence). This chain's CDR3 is CSAPSGGSYEQYF. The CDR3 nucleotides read TGCAGTGCTCCTAGCGGGGGGTCCTACGAGCAGTACTTC.

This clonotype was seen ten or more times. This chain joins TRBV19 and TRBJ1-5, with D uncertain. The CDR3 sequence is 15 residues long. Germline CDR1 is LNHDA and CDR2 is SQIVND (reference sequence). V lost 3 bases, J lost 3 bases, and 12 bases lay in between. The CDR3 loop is CASSILGNNNQPQHF. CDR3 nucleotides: TGTGCCAGTAGTATCTTGGGGAACAACAATCAGCCCCAGCATTTT.

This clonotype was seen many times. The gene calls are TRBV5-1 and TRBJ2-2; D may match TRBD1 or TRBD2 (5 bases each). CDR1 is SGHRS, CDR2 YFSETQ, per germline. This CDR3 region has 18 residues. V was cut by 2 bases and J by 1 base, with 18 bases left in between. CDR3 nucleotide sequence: TGCGCCAGCAGCTTTAGCCCCCGGGGCGCGGGGAACACCGGGGAGCTGTTTTTT. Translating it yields CASSFSPRGAGNTGELFF.